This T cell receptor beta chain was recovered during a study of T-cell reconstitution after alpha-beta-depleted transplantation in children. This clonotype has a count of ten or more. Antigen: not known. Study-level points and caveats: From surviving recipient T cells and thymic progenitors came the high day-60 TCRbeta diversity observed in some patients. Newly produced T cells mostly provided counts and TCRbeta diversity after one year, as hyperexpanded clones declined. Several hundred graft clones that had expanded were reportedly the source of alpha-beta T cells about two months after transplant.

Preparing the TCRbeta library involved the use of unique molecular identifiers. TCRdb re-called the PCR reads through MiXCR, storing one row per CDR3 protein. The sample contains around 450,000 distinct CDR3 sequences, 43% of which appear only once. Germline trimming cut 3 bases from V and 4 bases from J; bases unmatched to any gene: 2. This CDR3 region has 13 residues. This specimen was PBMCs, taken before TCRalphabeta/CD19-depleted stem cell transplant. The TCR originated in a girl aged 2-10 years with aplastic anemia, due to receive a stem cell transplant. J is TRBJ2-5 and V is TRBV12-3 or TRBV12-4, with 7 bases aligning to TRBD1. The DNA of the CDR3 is TGTGCCAGCAGTTTTAACAGGGGAGAGACCCAGTACTTC. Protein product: CASSFNRGETQYF.